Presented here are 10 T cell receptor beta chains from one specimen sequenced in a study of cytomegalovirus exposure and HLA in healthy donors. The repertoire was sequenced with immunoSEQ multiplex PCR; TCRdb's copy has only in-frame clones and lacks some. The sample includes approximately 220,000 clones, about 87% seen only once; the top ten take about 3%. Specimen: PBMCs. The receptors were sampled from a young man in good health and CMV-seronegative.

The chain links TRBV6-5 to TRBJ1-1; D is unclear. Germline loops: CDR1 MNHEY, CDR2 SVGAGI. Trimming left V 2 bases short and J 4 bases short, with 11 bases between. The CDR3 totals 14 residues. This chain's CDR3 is CASSYKGAGTEAFF. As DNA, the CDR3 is TGTGCCAGCAGTTACAAGGGAGCGGGCACTGAAGCTTTCTTT.

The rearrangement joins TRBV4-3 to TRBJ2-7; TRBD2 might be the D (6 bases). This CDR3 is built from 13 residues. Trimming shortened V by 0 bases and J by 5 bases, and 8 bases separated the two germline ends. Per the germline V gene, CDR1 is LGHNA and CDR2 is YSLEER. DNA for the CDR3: TGCGCCAGCAGCCAAGAGGACTACGACGAGCAGTACTTC. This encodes CASSQEDYDEQYF.

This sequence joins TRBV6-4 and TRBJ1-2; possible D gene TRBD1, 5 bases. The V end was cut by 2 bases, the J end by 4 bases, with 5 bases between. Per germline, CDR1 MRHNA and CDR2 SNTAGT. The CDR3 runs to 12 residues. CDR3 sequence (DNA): TGTGCCAGCAGTGACAGGGGCTATGGCTACACCTTC. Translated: CASSDRGYGYTF.

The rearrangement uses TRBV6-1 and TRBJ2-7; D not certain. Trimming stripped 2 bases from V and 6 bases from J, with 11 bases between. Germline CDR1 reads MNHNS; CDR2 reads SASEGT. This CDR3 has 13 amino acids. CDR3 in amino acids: CASSEMVAVEQYF. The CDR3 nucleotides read TGTGCCAGCAGTGAAATGGTGGCAGTCGAGCAGTACTTC.

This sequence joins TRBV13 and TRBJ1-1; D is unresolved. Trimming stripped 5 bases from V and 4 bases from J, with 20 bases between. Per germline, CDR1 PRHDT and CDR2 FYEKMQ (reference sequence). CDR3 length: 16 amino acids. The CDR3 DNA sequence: TGTGCCAGCAGCGCCCCCCCGGTTGCTTATGGCACTGAAGCTTTCTTT. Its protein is CASSAPPVAYGTEAFF.

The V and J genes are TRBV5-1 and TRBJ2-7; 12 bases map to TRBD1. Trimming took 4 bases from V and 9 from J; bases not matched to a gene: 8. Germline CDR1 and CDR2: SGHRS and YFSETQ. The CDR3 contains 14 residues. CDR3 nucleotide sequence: TGCGCCAGCAGCACTGGGACAGGGGGCGCCGGGCAGTACTTC. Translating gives CASSTGTGGAGQYF.

The DNA for the CDR3 is TGTGCCAGCAGTCGTAGCGGGGGGGGATTAGATACGCAGTATTTT. As protein: CASSRSGGGLDTQYF. The chain links TRBV7-6 to TRBJ2-3; 11 positions match TRBD2. Germline V CDR1 and CDR2: SGHVS, FNYEAQ. The CDR3 is 15 amino acids. V was clipped by 6 bases and J by 5 bases; unmatched bases: 7.

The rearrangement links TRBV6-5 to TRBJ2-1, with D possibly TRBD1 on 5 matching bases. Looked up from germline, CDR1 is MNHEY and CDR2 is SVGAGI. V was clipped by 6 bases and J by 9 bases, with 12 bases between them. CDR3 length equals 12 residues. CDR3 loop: CASRSDSPEQFF. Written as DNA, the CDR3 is TGTGCCAGCAGGAGCGACAGTCCTGAGCAGTTCTTC.

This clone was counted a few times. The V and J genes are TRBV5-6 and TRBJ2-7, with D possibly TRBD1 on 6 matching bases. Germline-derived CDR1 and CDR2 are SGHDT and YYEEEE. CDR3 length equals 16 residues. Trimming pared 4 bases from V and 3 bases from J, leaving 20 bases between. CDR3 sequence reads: CASSRSWGQAFYEQYF. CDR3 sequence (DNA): TGTGCCAGCAGCCGCAGTTGGGGGCAGGCGTTCTACGAGCAGTACTTC.

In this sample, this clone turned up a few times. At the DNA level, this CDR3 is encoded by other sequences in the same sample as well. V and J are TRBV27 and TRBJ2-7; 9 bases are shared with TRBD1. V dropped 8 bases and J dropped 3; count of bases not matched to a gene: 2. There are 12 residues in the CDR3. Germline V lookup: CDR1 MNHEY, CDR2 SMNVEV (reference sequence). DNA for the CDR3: TGTGCCAGCGGGACAGGGAGCTACGAGCAGTACTTC. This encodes CASGTGSYEQYF.